The next 11 T cell receptor beta chains were all read from a single sample in a study of control samples from healthy donors and cancer patients. Data came from immunoSEQ multiplex PCR; TCRdb stores just in-frame clones and leaves some out. Here the sample spans tens of thousands of clones, over 80% being singletons. The sequenced sample consisted of blood. The origin of the receptors is a man in his 60s in good health.

The CDR3 nucleotides are TGTGCCAGCGGATCCTGGGGAACCGGGGAGCTGTTTTTT. Residues: CASGSWGTGELFF. This rearrangement joins TRBV4-2 to TRBJ2-2; D is unclear. V shed 8 bases and J shed 5 bases, with 12 bases lying between them. The germline V gene has CDR1 LGHNA and CDR2 YNFKEQ. The CDR3 is 13 amino acids.

The chain uses TRBV28 and TRBJ2-7; TRBD2 agrees at 7 bases. The V segment lost 6 bases and the J segment 4 bases; nucleotides outside the gene matches: 9. Germline-derived CDR1 and CDR2 are MDHEN and SYDVKM. This CDR3 has 14 amino acids. This CDR3 reads CASSPDGRWYEQYF. CDR3 nucleotides: TGTGCCAGCAGCCCCGACGGGAGGTGGTACGAGCAGTACTTC.

The CDR3 here is CASSSTGAGYTF. The CDR3 coding sequence is TGTGCCAGCAGCTCCACAGGCGCTGGCTACACCTTC. The J gene is TRBJ1-2, the V gene TRBV5-6; maybe TRBD1 (5 bases). Germline V gene data show CDR1 as SGHDT and CDR2 as YYEEEE. V was cut by 3 bases and J by 7 bases, with 10 bases left in between. CDR3 length equals 12 residues. The variable domain in full, completed from reference TRBV5-6 and TRBJ1-2, reads DAGVTQSPTHLIKTRGQQVTLRCSPKSGHDTVSWYQQALGQGPQFIFQYYEEEERQRGNFPDRFSGHQFPNYSSELNVNALLLGDSALYLCASSSTGAGYTFGSGTRLTVV.

This chain joins TRBV27 and TRBJ1-1; D remains ambiguous. Trimming took off 5 bases at V and 3 bases at J, with 13 bases between the two ends. Germline lookup yields CDR1 MNHEY and CDR2 SMNVEV (reference sequence). The CDR3 extends over 14 amino acids. CDR3 region: CASSRGLGYTEAFF. CDR3 DNA sequence: TGTGCCAGCAGTCGAGGCTTGGGGTACACTGAAGCTTTCTTT.

The J gene is TRBJ2-3, the V gene TRBV7-2, with D possibly called TRBD1 or TRBD2 (5 bases each). CDR1 and CDR2 from the germline V gene are SGHTA and FQGNSA. Deletions cut 1 base from V and 0 bases from J, with 8 bases between. The CDR3 is made up of 15 amino acids. The chain's CDR3 is CASSLGGESTDTQYF. CDR3 sequence (DNA): TGTGCCAGCAGCTTAGGAGGGGAGAGCACAGATACGCAGTATTTT.

This clone has just one count. The V and J genes are TRBV7-2 and TRBJ1-4; 10 bases match TRBD1. The germline CDR1 and CDR2 sequences are SGHTA and FQGNSA. CDR3 length: 14 residues. V shed 8 bases and J 5 bases; nucleotides not matched to a gene: 5. In DNA, the CDR3 is TGTGCCAGCGGGGCGGGACAGGGGAATGAAAAACTGTTTTTT. Protein product: CASGAGQGNEKLFF.

Only one count was recorded for this clone. This sequence joins TRBV7-6 and TRBJ1-3; 7 bases fit TRBD1. V lost 3 bases, J lost 3 bases, and 11 bases stayed unmatched. Germline V lookup: CDR1 SGHVS, CDR2 FNYEAQ. This CDR3 comprises 17 residues. The CDR3 coding sequence is TGTGCCAGCAGCTTTGGGACGGCAGGGGGAGGTGGAAACACCATATATTTT. Translation: CASSFGTAGGGGNTIYF.

This clone has more than one count but fewer than ten. CDR3 region: CARSLWGRTYEQYF. CDR3 coding DNA: TGTGCCAGAAGCTTGTGGGGGCGAACCTACGAGCAGTACTTC. The gene calls are TRBV5-3 and TRBJ2-7, with D maybe TRBD1 (6 bases). TRBV5-3 has ORF status, its function being uncertain. The germline V and J ends were trimmed by 1 base and 2 bases, with 10 bases remaining between them. This CDR3 has 14 amino acids.

In its sample, this clone was seen once. This chain connects TRBV3-1 (or the pseudogene TRBV3-2) to TRBJ2-1, with 8 bases lining up with TRBD2. Germline V gene sequence: CDR1 LGHDT, CDR2 YNNKEL (reference sequence). V was clipped by 1 base and J by 4 bases; unmatched bases: 6. The CDR3 spans 16 residues. The CDR3 protein is CASSQVKRGLYNEQFF. CDR3 in DNA: TGTGCCAGCAGCCAAGTCAAGCGGGGGCTATACAATGAGCAGTTCTTC.

The V gene is TRBV6-6, the J gene TRBJ1-2; D possibly corresponds to TRBD1 (5 bases). From germline, CDR1 is MNHNY and CDR2 SVGAGI (reference sequence). The CDR3 is 13 residues long. Trimming took 9 bases from V and 1 from J, leaving 12 bases between them. CDR3 loop: CASLTGVNYGYTF. In DNA form, the CDR3 reads TGTGCCAGTTTAACAGGTGTTAACTATGGCTACACCTTC.

V usage is TRBV6-5 and J usage is TRBJ2-1; 8 positions agree with TRBD1. Germline loops: CDR1 MNHEY, CDR2 SVGAGI. V lost 10 bases, J lost 5 bases, and 10 bases stayed unmatched. The CDR3 has 14 residues. CDR3 amino acids: CATLPGTGNNEQFF. In nucleotides, the CDR3 is TGTGCCACTTTACCCGGGACAGGAAACAATGAGCAGTTCTTC.